Following are 29 T cell receptor beta chains from one sample sequenced in a study of Graves' ophthalmopathy and Graves' hyperthyroidism. RNA transcripts served as template for amplifying TCR beta CDR3 sequences. HTBI-primed RT-PCR formed the first round, and a multiplex PCR formed the second. One entry per CDR3 protein results from TCRdb running MiXCR on the multiplex PCR reads. The sample lists around 670,000 distinct CDR3 sequences, 40% occurring once. Material for sequencing was peripheral blood. The receptors shown here come from an adult man with Graves' ophthalmopathy.

This clonotype was found many times. The chain employs TRBV2 and TRBJ2-5; D is possibly TRBD2 (6 bases). Germline CDR1 reads SNHLY; CDR2 reads FYNNEI. Deletions cut 4 bases from V and 1 base from J, with 10 bases between. The length of the CDR3 is 14 residues. The CDR3 is CASSGRGIQETQYF. Written as DNA, the CDR3 is TGTGCCAGCAGTGGGCGGGGAATCCAAGAGACCCAGTACTTC.

The chain combines TRBV10-3 with TRBJ1-5; the match to TRBD1 covers 7 bases. The CDR3 length is 16 residues. Looked up from germline, CDR1 is ENHRY and CDR2 is SYGVKD. The ends lost 10 bases at V and 1 base at J; junction bases unmatched: 13. The CDR3 spells CASISNEDRSNQPQHF. The CDR3 DNA reads as TGTGCCAGCATTTCCAACGAGGACAGGAGCAATCAGCCCCAGCATTTT.

On this clonotype itself: This CDR3 fails to terminate in the conserved phenylalanine or tryptophan, so it likely reflects a read error. This sequence joins TRBV2 and TRBJ1-4; unclear D gene. V gave up 4 bases and J gave up 8 bases, with 8 bases separating them. The CDR3 sequence is 12 residues long. Germline-derived CDR1 and CDR2 are SNHLY and FYNNEI. CDR3 amino acids: CASSVRLEKLFS. CDR3 DNA sequence: TGTGCCAGCAGTGTGCGACTGGAAAAACTGTTTTCT.

The rearrangement links TRBV7-2 to TRBJ2-5; 7 bases align to TRBD2. The CDR3 is 14 amino acids. Germline assignment: CDR1 SGHTA and CDR2 FQGNSA. The junction had 8 bases not matched to a gene; V was cut back by 5 bases and J by 5 bases. DNA of the CDR3: TGTGCCAGCAGCCACGGGACTACCGGGGAGACCCAGTACTTC. Translated: CASSHGTTGETQYF.

The chain is built from TRBV6-6 and TRBJ2-7; D remains unclear. V lost 7 bases and J lost 1, with 11 bases in between. CDR3 size: 13 residues. Germline V gene data show CDR1 as MNHNY and CDR2 as SVGAGI (reference sequence). CDR3 protein: CASTFAASYEQYF. The CDR3 DNA reads TGTGCCAGCACCTTCGCCGCGTCCTACGAGCAGTACTTC.

On this clonotype itself: With a much larger clone just one base away, this may be a read error. The genes are TRBV11-1 and TRBJ1-2; D gene uncertain. The V gene's germline CDR1 is SGHAT and CDR2 FQDESV (reference sequence). The CDR3 consists of 15 residues. The DNA for the CDR3 is TGTGCCGGCAGCTTCAGCCCCCGAGCTAACTATGGCTACACCTTC. Its protein product is CAGSFSPRANYGYTF.

The V gene is TRBV7-9, the J gene TRBJ2-7, with 9 bases that match TRBD2. Germline CDR1 reads SEHNR; CDR2 reads FQNEAQ (reference sequence). CDR3 length equals 14 residues. V dropped 4 bases and J dropped 3; count of bases not matched to a gene: 4. CDR3 sequence reads: CASSYMTSGYEQYF. DNA for the CDR3: TGTGCCAGCAGCTACATGACTAGCGGCTACGAGCAGTACTTC.

The V gene is TRBV6-2 or TRBV6-3, the J gene TRBJ1-3; D not resolved. Trimming removed 6 bases from V and 3 bases from J, with 15 bases in between. Looked up from germline, CDR1 is MNHEY and CDR2 is SVGEGT. CDR3 length: 15 amino acids. As DNA, the CDR3 is TGTGCCAGCAGCCTCCCATCGAACCATGGAAACACCATATATTTT. Amino acid sequence: CASSLPSNHGNTIYF.

The chain combines TRBV29-1 with TRBJ1-1, with 9 bases fitting TRBD1. V shed 6 bases and J 3 bases; nucleotides not matched to a gene: 17. Germline CDR1 and CDR2: SQVTM and ANQGSEA. This CDR3 contains 17 residues. CDR3 bases: TGCAGCGTCAGGTCTGGGACAGGGAGGTTTCCCGACACTGAAGCTTTCTTT. As protein: CSVRSGTGRFPDTEAFF.

The chain joins TRBV7-9 to TRBJ1-2, with 8 positions matching TRBD1. The V gene end was trimmed by 3 bases and the J gene end by 4 bases; junction bases not matched to a gene: 7. CDR1 is SEHNR and CDR2 is FQNEAQ in the germline V gene (reference sequence). This CDR3 has 15 residues. The CDR3 region has the DNA TGTGCCAGCAGCTTGGCGGGACAGGCGGGCTATGGCTACACCTTC. Amino acid sequence: CASSLAGQAGYGYTF.

This clonotype was seen more than once but under ten times. The rearrangement links TRBV14 to TRBJ2-6; D is uncertain. Germline V lookup: CDR1 SGHDN, CDR2 FVKESK. Trimming took 4 bases from V and 0 from J, leaving 16 bases between them. CDR3 length: 18 amino acids. The CDR3 sequence: CASSLRTPSPSGANVLTF. DNA of the CDR3: TGTGCCAGCAGCCTTAGAACCCCGTCCCCCTCTGGGGCCAACGTCCTGACTTTC.

This clonotype was counted ten times or more. V is TRBV10-2 and J is TRBJ2-5; D is possibly TRBD1 (5 bases). Germline loops: CDR1 WSHSY, CDR2 SAAADI. The CDR3 sequence is 14 residues long. V lost 3 bases and J lost 9, with 17 bases in between. The CDR3: CASSDLSGKVAQYF. The CDR3 nucleotides are TGCGCCAGCAGTGATTTGTCAGGGAAGGTTGCCCAGTACTTC.

The gene calls are TRBV11-1 and TRBJ2-7; 7 bases line up with TRBD1. Germline V lookup: CDR1 SGHAT, CDR2 FQDESV (reference sequence). The CDR3 is 16 residues long. Trimming cost V 5 bases and J 0 bases; bases outside gene matches: 10. The CDR3 DNA reads TGTGCCAGCAGCAAACGGACAGGCTTAAACTCCTACGAGCAGTACTTC. Its protein product is CASSKRTGLNSYEQYF. Variable domain in full (rest from reference TRBV11-1 and TRBJ2-7): EAEVAQSPRYKITEKSQAVAFWCDPISGHATLYWYRQILGQGPELLVQFQDESVVDDSQLPKDRFSAERLKGVDSTLKIQPAELGDSAMYLCASSKRTGLNSYEQYFGPGTRLTVT.

This clonotype was counted only a few times. CDR3: CASSLTRDRVSYEQYF. Written as DNA, the CDR3 is TGTGCCAGCAGCTTAACACGGGACAGGGTCTCCTACGAGCAGTACTTC. The chain couples TRBV11-2 to TRBJ2-7; the match to TRBD1 covers 9 bases. CDR3 length: 16 amino acids. V dropped 2 bases and J dropped 0; count of bases not matched to a gene: 5. Germline CDR1 SGHAT, CDR2 FQNNGV.

The CDR3 sequence: CASSQGTGFTEAFF. The DNA of the CDR3 is TGTGCCAGCAGCCAAGGGACAGGGTTCACTGAAGCTTTCTTT. The chain uses TRBV7-2 and TRBJ1-1; 9 bases match TRBD1. J gave up 4 bases and V 5 bases, and 5 bases lay outside the gene matches. The CDR3 covers 14 residues. The germline V gene has CDR1 SGHTA and CDR2 FQGNSA.

The CDR3 DNA reads as TGTGCCAGCTCCCCCCCTCGGGACTCCACCTACGAGCAGTACTTC. Amino acid sequence: CASSPPRDSTYEQYF. V usage is TRBV6-6 and J usage is TRBJ2-7; TRBD2 might be the D (6 bases). The V end was cut by 8 bases, the J end by 2 bases, with 19 bases between. Germline CDR1 is MNHNY and CDR2 is SVGAGI (reference sequence). The CDR3 has 15 residues.

The chain combines TRBV14 with TRBJ1-2, with 8 bases fitting TRBD1. Germline V gene lookup returns CDR1 SGHDN and CDR2 FVKESK. There are 14 residues in the CDR3. V lost 0 bases, J lost 4 bases, and 1 base stayed unmatched. The DNA for the CDR3 is TGTGCCAGCAGCCAAGATACAGGGGGCTATGGCTACACCTTC. It yields the protein CASSQDTGGYGYTF.

This clonotype was detected only a few times. The rearrangement links TRBV7-9 to TRBJ2-7; perhaps D is TRBD1 or TRBD2 (5 bases each). CDR1 is SEHNR and CDR2 is FQNEAQ in the germline V gene (reference sequence). V was pared by 6 bases and J by 6 bases, with 21 bases between. CDR3 length equals 15 residues. The CDR3 region has the DNA TGTGCCAGCAGTAATACCGGGACGGGAACCTCCGAGCAGTACTTC. Translating it yields CASSNTGTGTSEQYF.

This chain uses TRBV29-1 with TRBJ2-7; D may be TRBD1 (5 bases). Trimming took 6 bases from V and 0 from J, leaving 12 bases between them. Germline V gene sequence: CDR1 SQVTM, CDR2 ANQGSEA. This CDR3 contains 13 residues. The CDR3 DNA is TGCAGCGTGGGGCTACAGGTCTCCTACGAGCAGTACTTC. Translating gives CSVGLQVSYEQYF.

The V call is TRBV11-1, the J call TRBJ2-5; maybe TRBD1 (5 bases). Germline values: CDR1 SGHAT, CDR2 FQDESV (reference sequence). V was trimmed by 8 bases and J by 0 bases, leaving 22 bases between them. This CDR3 is 17 amino acids long. CDR3 loop: CASPIGHPGKYQETQYF. In DNA, the CDR3 is TGTGCCAGCCCCATAGGACATCCCGGCAAATACCAAGAGACCCAGTACTTC.

The chain employs TRBV15 and TRBJ1-2; no reliable D call. This CDR3 is built from 13 residues. Looked up from germline, CDR1 is LNHNV and CDR2 is YYDKDF (reference sequence). V gave up 0 bases and J gave up 4 bases, with 6 bases separating them. For the CDR3, the DNA is TGTGCCACCAGCAGAGAAACGGCCTATGGCTACACCTTC. This gives the protein CATSRETAYGYTF.

The V call is TRBV25-1, the J call TRBJ2-2; D unclear. This CDR3 is built from 15 residues. Trimming shortened V by 1 base and J by 4 bases, and 10 bases separated the two germline ends. Germline lookup yields CDR1 MGHDK and CDR2 SYGVNS. The CDR3 bases are TGTGCCAGCAGTGAATGGGCTAGTCGCACCGGGGAGCTGTTTTTT. Translated, it gives CASSEWASRTGELFF.

There are many counts of this clonotype. The chain combines TRBV7-2 with TRBJ1-5, with a possible D match to TRBD1 (6 bases). CDR3 length: 15 residues. With 1 base removed from V and 6 bases from J, the gap between germline ends came to 13 bases. Germline CDR1 is SGHTA and CDR2 is FQGNSA. CDR3 sequence: CASSLVQGGGQPQHF. The CDR3 DNA reads as TGTGCCAGCAGCTTAGTTCAGGGAGGGGGTCAGCCCCAGCATTTT.

This sequence joins TRBV20-1 and TRBJ2-5; TRBD2 matches 12 bases. The CDR3 extends over 15 amino acids. Looked up from germline, CDR1 is DFQATT and CDR2 is SNEGSKA (reference sequence). V was clipped by 6 bases and J by 5 bases; unmatched bases: 10. The DNA of the CDR3 is TGCAGTGCCAAGAAGACTAGCGGGAGCGGGGAGACCCAGTACTTC. Translation gives CSAKKTSGSGETQYF.

The J gene is TRBJ1-5, the V gene TRBV19; D unresolved. The CDR3 sequence is 16 residues long. Trimming took off 2 bases at V and 1 base at J, with 12 bases between the two ends. The germline CDR1 and CDR2 sequences are LNHDA and SQIVND (reference sequence). CDR3 DNA: TGTGCCAGTAGTATACAAGGAGGGTACAGCAATCAGCCCCAGCATTTT. Translated, it gives CASSIQGGYSNQPQHF.

Many counts were recorded for this clonotype. The chain links TRBV7-9 to TRBJ1-5; D is unclear. Germline assignment: CDR1 SEHNR and CDR2 FQNEAQ (reference sequence). This CDR3 is built from 13 residues. The V end was cut by 5 bases, the J end by 4 bases, with 9 bases between. The CDR3 loop is CASSQVGNQPQHF. CDR3 bases: TGTGCCAGCAGCCAAGTTGGGAATCAGCCCCAGCATTTT. The variable domain in full, with the rest retrieved from reference TRBV7-9 and TRBJ1-5, is DTGVSQNPRHKITKRGQNVTFRCDPISEHNRLYWYRQTLGQGPEFLTYFQNEAQLEKSRLLSDRFSAERPKGSFSTLEIQRTEQGDSAMYLCASSQVGNQPQHFGDGTRLSIL.

This rearrangement joins TRBV7-2 to TRBJ2-7, with 7 bases fitting TRBD2. Germline V gene data show CDR1 as SGHTA and CDR2 as FQGNSA. V trimming: 2 bases; J trimming: 0 bases; junction bases outside the gene matches: 13. This CDR3 is built from 18 residues. The chain's CDR3 is CASSLSPYPLAVSYEQYF. The DNA of the CDR3 is TGTGCCAGCAGCTTATCCCCCTACCCGCTAGCGGTCTCCTACGAGCAGTACTTC.

This clonotype has at least ten counts. The chain has TRBV2 and TRBJ2-1; D is ambiguous. The CDR3 is made up of 12 amino acids. Trimming removed 4 bases at V and 7 bases at J, with 8 bases between. Germline CDR1 reads SNHLY; CDR2 reads FYNNEI. The CDR3 bases are TGTGCCAGCAGTGGGGAAGGGAATGAGCAGTTCTTC. Amino acid sequence: CASSGEGNEQFF.

This clonotype was picked up many times. The V gene is TRBV2, the J gene TRBJ2-7; TRBD1 aligns across 8 bases. V shed 6 bases and J 6 bases; nucleotides not matched to a gene: 4. The CDR3 totals 12 residues. The germline gives CDR1 SNHLY, CDR2 FYNNEI. CDR3 coding DNA: TGTGCCAGCAGCCAGGACAGGGTCGAGCAGTACTTC. This encodes CASSQDRVEQYF.